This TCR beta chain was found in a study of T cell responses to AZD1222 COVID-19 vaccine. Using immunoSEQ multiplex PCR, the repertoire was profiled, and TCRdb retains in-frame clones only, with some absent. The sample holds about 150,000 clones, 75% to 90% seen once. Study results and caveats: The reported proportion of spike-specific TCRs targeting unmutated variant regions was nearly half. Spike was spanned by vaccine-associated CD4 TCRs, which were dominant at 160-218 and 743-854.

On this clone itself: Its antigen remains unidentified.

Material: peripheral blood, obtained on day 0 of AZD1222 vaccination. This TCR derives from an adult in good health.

The CDR3 protein is CASSLSTVVGRRYGYTF. The CDR3 DNA reads TGTGCCAGCAGTTTATCCACAGTGGTGGGCCGACGCTATGGCTACACCTTC. V and J are TRBV27 and TRBJ1-2; D gene unclear. Germline CDR1 and CDR2: MNHEY and SMNVEV (reference sequence). Trimming cost V 0 bases and J 4 bases, with 18 bases left between them. The CDR3 has 17 amino acids.